The clone carrying this T cell receptor beta chain has a count of ten or more. Trimming pared 0 bases from V and 3 bases from J, leaving 10 bases between. The germline CDR1 and CDR2 sequences are SGHRS and YFSETQ. The length of the CDR3 is 14 residues. A universal primer site was created by template switching, with the cDNA bearing unique molecular identifiers. TCRdb recomputed calls from the 5' RACE reads with MiXCR, one row per CDR3 protein. The table includes about 190,000 distinct CDR3 sequences, roughly 15% detected once. This sample was taken from a study of identical twins. Separately, the same data were catalogued under a study of T cells expressing NK-cell markers. That report notes: The study found these clonotypes also leading the CD3+CD56-NKG2C+ fraction in a few donors.

The TCR comes from a woman younger than 35 in good health. V gene TRBV5-1 combines with J gene TRBJ2-7, with D maybe TRBD1 (6 bases). The sequencing input was CD8+ T cells sorted from blood. This CDR3 reads CASSLAARGYEQYF. For the CDR3, the DNA is TGCGCCAGCAGCTTGGCAGCCAGGGGCTACGAGCAGTACTTC.